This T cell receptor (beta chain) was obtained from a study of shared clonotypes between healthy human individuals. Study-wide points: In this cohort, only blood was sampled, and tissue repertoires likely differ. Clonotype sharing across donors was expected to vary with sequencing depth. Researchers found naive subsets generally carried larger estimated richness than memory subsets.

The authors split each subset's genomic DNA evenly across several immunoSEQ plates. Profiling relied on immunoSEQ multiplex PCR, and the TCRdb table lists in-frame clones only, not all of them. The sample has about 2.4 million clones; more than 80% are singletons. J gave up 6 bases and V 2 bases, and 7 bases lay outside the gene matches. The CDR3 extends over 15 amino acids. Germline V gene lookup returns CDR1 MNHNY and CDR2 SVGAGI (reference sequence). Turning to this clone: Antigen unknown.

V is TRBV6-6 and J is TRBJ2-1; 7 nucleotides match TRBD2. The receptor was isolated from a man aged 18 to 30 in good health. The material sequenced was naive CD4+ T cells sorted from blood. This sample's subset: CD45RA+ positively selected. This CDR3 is CASSYLSGAGNEQFF. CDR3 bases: TGTGCCAGCAGTTACCTCAGCGGGGCGGGCAATGAGCAGTTCTTC.